This TCR beta chain was sequenced during a study of siplizumab effects on memory and regulatory T cells. General study findings and limits: The naive T cell population seemed more diverse than memory cells and seemed a major contributor to the alloresponse. It was never confirmed that proliferating Tregs from siplizumab cultures were suppressive.

Assay used: immunoSEQ multiplex PCR; TCRdb lists only in-frame clones, some missing. The sample includes around 99,000 clones, about 90% of them seen just once. Regarding this clone: No antigen is known for it.

This CDR3 contains 15 residues. Germline lookup yields CDR1 KGHSH and CDR2 LQKENI. Trimming at V came to 2 bases and at J to 7 bases, leaving 6 bases not matched to a gene. The sequenced material came from Tregs sorted from blood. The chain couples TRBV18 to TRBJ1-5; TRBD1 aligns across 9 bases. This clonotype was obtained from a human donor in good health. The CDR3 DNA is TGTGCCAGCTCACCAAGCGGGACAGGGAACCAGCCCCAGCATTTT. It specifies CASSPSGTGNQPQHF.